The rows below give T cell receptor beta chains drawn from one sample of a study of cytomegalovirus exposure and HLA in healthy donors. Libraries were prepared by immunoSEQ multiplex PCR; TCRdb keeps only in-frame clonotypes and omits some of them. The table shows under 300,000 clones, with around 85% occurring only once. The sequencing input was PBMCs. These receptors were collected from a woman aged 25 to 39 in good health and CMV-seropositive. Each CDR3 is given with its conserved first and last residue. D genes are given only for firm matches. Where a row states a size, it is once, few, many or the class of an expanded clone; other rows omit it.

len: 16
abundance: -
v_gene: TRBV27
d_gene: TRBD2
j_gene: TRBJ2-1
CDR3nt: TGTGCCAGCAGTGGGGCAGGGGGGACTAGCGGGAGGGGAGAGTTCTTC
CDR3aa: CASSGAGGTSGRGEFF

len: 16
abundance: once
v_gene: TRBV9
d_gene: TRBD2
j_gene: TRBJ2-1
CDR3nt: TGTGCCAGCAGCGTAGGTAGCGGGAGCTCCTACAATGAGCAGTTCTTC
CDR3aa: CASSVGSGSSYNEQFF

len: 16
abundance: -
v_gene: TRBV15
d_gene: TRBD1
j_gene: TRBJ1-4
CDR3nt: TGTGCCACCAGCAGAGACTTACAGGGGGCAGGGGAAAAACTGTTTTTT
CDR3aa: CATSRDLQGAGEKLFF

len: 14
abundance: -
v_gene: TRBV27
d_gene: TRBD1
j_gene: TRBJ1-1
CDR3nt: TGTGCCAGCAGTTTGACAGGGGGGAACACTGAAGCTTTCTTT
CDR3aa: CASSLTGGNTEAFF

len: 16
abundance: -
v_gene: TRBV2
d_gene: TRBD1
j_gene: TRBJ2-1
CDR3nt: TGTGCCAGCCTACCGAGGACAGGGAGCTCCTACAATGAGCAGTTCTTC
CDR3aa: CASLPRTGSSYNEQFF

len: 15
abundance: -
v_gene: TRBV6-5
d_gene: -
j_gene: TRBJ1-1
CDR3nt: TGTGCCAGCAGTCCCTTGGACAGTCGCGTTACAAGGGCTTTCTTT
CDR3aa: CASSPLDSRVTRAFF

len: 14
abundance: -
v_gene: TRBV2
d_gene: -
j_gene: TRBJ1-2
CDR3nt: TGTGCCAGCTTTAGCGCGCCACCAAACTATGGCTACACCTTC
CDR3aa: CASFSAPPNYGYTF

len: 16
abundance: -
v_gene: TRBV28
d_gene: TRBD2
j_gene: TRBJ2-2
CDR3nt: TGTGCCAGCAGTAACCCGGGACTAGCGGGAGGGGGGGAGCTGTTTTTT
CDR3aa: CASSNPGLAGGGELFF

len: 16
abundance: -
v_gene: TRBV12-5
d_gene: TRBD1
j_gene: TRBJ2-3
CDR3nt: TGTGCTAGTGGTCCACCCCGGGACAGGGGCACAGATACGCAGTATTTT
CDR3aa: CASGPPRDRGTDTQYF

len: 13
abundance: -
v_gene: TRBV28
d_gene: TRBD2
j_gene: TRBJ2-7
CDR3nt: TGTGCCTCAAGGCCTAGCGGAGGCTACGAGCAGTACTTC
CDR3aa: CASRPSGGYEQYF

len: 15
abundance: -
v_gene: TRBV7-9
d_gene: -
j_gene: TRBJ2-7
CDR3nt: TGTGCCAGCAGCCCAGCTGGCGGACTACCCTACGAGCAGTACTTC
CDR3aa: CASSPAGGLPYEQYF

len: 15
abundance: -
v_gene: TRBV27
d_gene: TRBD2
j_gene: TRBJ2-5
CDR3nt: TGTGCCAGCAGTTTATCACCGGGACTAAAAGAGACCCAGTACTTC
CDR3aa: CASSLSPGLKETQYF

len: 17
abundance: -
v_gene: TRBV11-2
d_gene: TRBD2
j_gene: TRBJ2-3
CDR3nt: TGTGCCAGCAGCTTAAGGCCTAGCGGGAGTAGCACAGATACGCAGTATTTT
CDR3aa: CASSLRPSGSSTDTQYF

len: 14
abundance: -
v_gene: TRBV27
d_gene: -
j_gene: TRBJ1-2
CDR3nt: TGTGCCAGCAGTTTCCGTCAGGGGCTTGGAGGCTACACCTTC
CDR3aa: CASSFRQGLGGYTF

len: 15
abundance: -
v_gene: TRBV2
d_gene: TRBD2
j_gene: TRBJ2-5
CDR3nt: TGTGCCAGCCTCTGGACTAGCGGGGTCCAAGAGACCCAGTACTTC
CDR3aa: CASLWTSGVQETQYF

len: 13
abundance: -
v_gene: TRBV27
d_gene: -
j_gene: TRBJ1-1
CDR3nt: TGTGCCAGCAGTTTACAGGGATACACTGAAGCTTTCTTT
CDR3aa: CASSLQGYTEAFF

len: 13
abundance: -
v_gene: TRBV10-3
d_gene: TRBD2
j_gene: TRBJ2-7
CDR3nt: TGTGCCATCAGGGAGCGGGGGACCTACGAGCAGTACTTC
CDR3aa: CAIRERGTYEQYF

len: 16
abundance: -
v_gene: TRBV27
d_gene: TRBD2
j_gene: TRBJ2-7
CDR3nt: TGTGCCAGCAGTTTACTTGCGGGGGAAGGATCCTACGAGCAGTACTTC
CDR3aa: CASSLLAGEGSYEQYF

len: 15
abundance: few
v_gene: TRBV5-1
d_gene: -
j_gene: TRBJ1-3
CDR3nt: TGCGCCAGCAGCCCCGAAGCACTCTCTGGAAACACCATATATTTT
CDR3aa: CASSPEALSGNTIYF

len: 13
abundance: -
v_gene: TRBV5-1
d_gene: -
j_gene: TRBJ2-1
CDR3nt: TGCGCCAGCAGTCCCCAATTTGTCAATGAGCAGTTCTTC
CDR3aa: CASSPQFVNEQFF

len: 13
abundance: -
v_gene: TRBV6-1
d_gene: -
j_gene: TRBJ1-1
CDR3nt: TGTGCCAGCAGTGATGGGCAGAACACTGAAGCTTTCTTT
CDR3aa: CASSDGQNTEAFF

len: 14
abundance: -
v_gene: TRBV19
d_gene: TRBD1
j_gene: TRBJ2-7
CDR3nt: TGTGCCAGTAGCCTTGGACAGGGGCTTTCCGAGCAGTACTTC
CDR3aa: CASSLGQGLSEQYF

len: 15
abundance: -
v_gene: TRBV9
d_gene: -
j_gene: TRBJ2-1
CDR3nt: TGTGCCAGCAGCTCTCCAAGGACTACCCACAATGAGCAGTTCTTC
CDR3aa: CASSSPRTTHNEQFF

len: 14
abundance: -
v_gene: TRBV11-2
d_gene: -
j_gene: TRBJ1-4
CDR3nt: TGTGCCAGCAGCTTTAACACGGTGGGGCAGAAACTGTTTTTT
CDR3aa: CASSFNTVGQKLFF

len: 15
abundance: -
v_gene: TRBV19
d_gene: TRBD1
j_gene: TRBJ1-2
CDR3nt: TGTGCCAGTAGTATATCAGGGACAGGAAACTATGGCTACACCTTC
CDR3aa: CASSISGTGNYGYTF

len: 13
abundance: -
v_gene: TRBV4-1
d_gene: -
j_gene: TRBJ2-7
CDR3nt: TGCGCCAGCAGCCAAGGACAAGCCTACGAGCAGTACTTC
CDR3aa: CASSQGQAYEQYF

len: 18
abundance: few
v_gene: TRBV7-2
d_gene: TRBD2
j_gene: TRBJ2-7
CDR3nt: TGTGCCAGCAGCTTAATGACTAGCGGGCTAGTGAGCTCCTACGAGCAGTACTTC
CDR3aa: CASSLMTSGLVSSYEQYF

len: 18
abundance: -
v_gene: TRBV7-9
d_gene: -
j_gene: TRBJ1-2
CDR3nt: TGTGCCAGCAGCTTAGTCTCTCTCTCCGTCCGGGGTAACTATGGCTACACCTTC
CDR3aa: CASSLVSLSVRGNYGYTF

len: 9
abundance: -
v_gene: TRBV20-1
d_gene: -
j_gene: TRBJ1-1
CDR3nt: TGCAGTGCTGGGAGAGTGGCTTTCTTT
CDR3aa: CSAGRVAFF

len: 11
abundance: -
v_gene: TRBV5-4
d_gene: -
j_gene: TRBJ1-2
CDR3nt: TGTGCCAGCAGCTCGGGGGGAACCCACACCTTC
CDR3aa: CASSSGGTHTF

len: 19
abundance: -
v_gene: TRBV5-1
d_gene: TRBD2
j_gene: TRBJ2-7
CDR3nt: TGCGCCAGCAGCTTCGGGACTAGCGTAGACGTAAAGAACCCCTACGAGCAGTACTTC
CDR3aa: CASSFGTSVDVKNPYEQYF

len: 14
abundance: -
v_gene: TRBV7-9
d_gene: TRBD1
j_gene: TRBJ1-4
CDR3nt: TGTGCCAGCAGCCCCGACAGGGGCTGGGAAAAACTGTTTTTT
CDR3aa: CASSPDRGWEKLFF

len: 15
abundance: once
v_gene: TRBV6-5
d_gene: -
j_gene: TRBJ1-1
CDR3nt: TGTGCCAGCAGTTACTCGAACAGGATGAACACTGAAGCTTTCTTT
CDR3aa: CASSYSNRMNTEAFF

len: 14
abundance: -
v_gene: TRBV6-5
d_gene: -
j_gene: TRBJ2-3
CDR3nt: TGTGCCAGCAGTTACCAGAGGCCCACCAATACGCAGTATTTT
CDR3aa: CASSYQRPTNTQYF

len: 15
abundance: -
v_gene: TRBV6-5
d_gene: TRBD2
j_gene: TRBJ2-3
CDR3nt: TGTGCCAGCAGGCGACTAGCGGGAGGGCCAGATACGCAGTATTTT
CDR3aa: CASRRLAGGPDTQYF

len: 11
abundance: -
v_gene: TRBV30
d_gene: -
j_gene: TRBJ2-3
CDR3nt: TGTGCCTGGAGTGTACGGGATACGCAGTATTTT
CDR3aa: CAWSVRDTQYF

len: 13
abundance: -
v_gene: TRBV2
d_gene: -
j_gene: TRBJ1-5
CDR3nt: TGTGCCAGCAGTCTCCCGGGAAATCAGCCCCAGCATTTT
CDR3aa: CASSLPGNQPQHF

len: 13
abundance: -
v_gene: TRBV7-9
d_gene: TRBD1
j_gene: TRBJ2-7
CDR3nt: TGTGCCAGCAGCTGGGACAGGGGGCACGAGCAGTACTTC
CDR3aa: CASSWDRGHEQYF

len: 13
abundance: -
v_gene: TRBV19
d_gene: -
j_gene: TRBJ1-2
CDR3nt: TGTGCCAGTAAAGACGGAGAATACTATGGCTACACCTTC
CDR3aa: CASKDGEYYGYTF

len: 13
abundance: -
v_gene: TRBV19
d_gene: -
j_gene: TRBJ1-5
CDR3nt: TGTGCCAGTAGTATATGGGCCAATCAGCCCCAGCATTTT
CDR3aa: CASSIWANQPQHF

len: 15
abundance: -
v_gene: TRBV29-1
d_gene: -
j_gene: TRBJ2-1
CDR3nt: TGCAGCGTTGAGGGCGGGTACCAATCCTACAATGAGCAGTTCTTC
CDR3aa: CSVEGGYQSYNEQFF

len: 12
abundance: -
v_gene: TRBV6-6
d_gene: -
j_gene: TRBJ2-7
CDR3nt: TGTGCCAGCGAGGACAGCTTCTACGAGCAGTACTTC
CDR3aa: CASEDSFYEQYF

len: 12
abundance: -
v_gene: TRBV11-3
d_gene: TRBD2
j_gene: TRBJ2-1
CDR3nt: TGTGCCAGCAGTTTGACTAGCGGTGAGCAGTTCTTC
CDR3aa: CASSLTSGEQFF

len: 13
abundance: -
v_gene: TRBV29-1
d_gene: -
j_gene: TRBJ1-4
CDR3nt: TGCAGCGTTCTAGCGGGCGGAGATGAAAAACTGTTTTTT
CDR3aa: CSVLAGGDEKLFF

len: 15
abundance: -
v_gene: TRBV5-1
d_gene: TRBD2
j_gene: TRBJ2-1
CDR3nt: TGCGCCAGCAGCTTGGGAGTAAGCGGGAACAATGAGCAGTTCTTC
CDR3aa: CASSLGVSGNNEQFF

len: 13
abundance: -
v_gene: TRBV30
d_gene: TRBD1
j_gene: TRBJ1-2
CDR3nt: TGTGCCTGGACCACGACAGGGAACTATGGCTACACCTTC
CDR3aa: CAWTTTGNYGYTF

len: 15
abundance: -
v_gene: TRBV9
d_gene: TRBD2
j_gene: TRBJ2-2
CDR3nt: TGTGCCAGCAGCGTAGGGGGACTAGCCCCCGGGGAGCTGTTTTTT
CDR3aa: CASSVGGLAPGELFF

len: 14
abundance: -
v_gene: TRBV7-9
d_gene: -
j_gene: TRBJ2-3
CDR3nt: TGTGCCAGCAGCCACAACGGAGAAGCGGATACGCAGTATTTT
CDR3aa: CASSHNGEADTQYF